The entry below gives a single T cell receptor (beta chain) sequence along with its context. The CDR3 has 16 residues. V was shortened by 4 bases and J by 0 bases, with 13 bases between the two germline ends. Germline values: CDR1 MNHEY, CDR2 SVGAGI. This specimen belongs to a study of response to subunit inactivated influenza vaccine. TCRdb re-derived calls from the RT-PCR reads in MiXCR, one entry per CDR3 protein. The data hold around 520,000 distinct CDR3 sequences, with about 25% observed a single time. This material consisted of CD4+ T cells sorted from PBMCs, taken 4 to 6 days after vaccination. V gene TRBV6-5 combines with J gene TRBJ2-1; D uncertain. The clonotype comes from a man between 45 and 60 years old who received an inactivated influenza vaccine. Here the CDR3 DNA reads TGTGCCAGCAGTTTAATAGGGCCTAGCTCCTACAATGAGCAGTTCTTC. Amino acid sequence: CASSLIGPSSYNEQFF.